A few counts support the clone carrying this T cell receptor (beta chain). Combining a sample-barcoded 5' primer with a J-beta primer mix, a second PCR ran for about 7 to 12 cycles. Each cDNA molecule, via a template-switch adaptor with 12 random nucleotides, was tagged. One entry per CDR3 protein results from TCRdb running MiXCR on the 5' RACE reads. The table includes roughly 730,000 distinct CDR3 sequences, roughly 56% detected once. This specimen comes from a study of blood T cells in healthy people across ages. V was cut by 0 bases and J by 2 bases, with 8 bases left in between. The germline V gene encodes CDR1 LNHNV and CDR2 YYDKDF (reference sequence). The CDR3 is made up of 16 amino acids. Every participating donor contributed roughly 10 milliliters of peripheral blood through a draw. Every sample had a minimum of 6 million PBMCs isolated.

The sequenced sample consisted of blood. This clonotype was sampled from a man in his forties in good health. The rearrangement uses TRBV15 and TRBJ2-6, with a possible D match to TRBD1 (5 bases). CDR3 in DNA: TGTGCCACCAGCAGAGAGGCAGGGCCTGGGGCCAACGTCCTGACTTTC. The encoded protein is CATSREAGPGANVLTF.